This is a list of T cell receptor beta chains from one sample in a study of blood T cell repertoires in COVID-19. This table comes from immunoSEQ multiplex PCR, and its TCRdb copy is limited to in-frame clones, with some not included. The sample carries a few hundred thousand clones, roughly nine tenths recorded once. Source material: peripheral blood. The receptors here all came from a middle-aged man with acute or convalescent COVID-19. CDR3s include the opening cysteine and the closing phenylalanine or tryptophan. D genes are given only for firm matches. The size field is filled for only some rows; it gives once, few, many or a size class.

J gene: TRBJ2-3; D gene: TRBD1; clone size: -; CDR3 length: 17; V gene: TRBV27; CDR3 DNA: TGTGCCAGCAGTTTAACCCCCGACAGGGTGGGCACAGATACGCAGTATTTT; CDR3 protein: CASSLTPDRVGTDTQYF
J gene: TRBJ2-7; D gene: -; clone size: -; CDR3 length: 16; V gene: TRBV3-1/TRBV3-2; CDR3 DNA: TGTGCCAGCAGCCAAGGTCAGATAGTCGGGAACTACGAGCAGTACTTC; CDR3 protein: CASSQGQIVGNYEQYF
J gene: TRBJ2-7; D gene: TRBD1; clone size: -; CDR3 length: 14; V gene: TRBV28; CDR3 DNA: TGTGCCAGCACCACGGGACAGGATTACTACGAGCAGTACTTC; CDR3 protein: CASTTGQDYYEQYF
J gene: TRBJ2-1; D gene: -; clone size: once; CDR3 length: 14; V gene: TRBV5-1; CDR3 DNA: TGCGCCAGCAGCTTGGACGGTACCCCAGGTGAGCAGTTCTTC; CDR3 protein: CASSLDGTPGEQFF
J gene: TRBJ2-1; D gene: -; clone size: -; CDR3 length: 14; V gene: TRBV27; CDR3 DNA: TGTGCCAGCAATACCCTCGGCAGGAACAATGAGCAGTTCTTC; CDR3 protein: CASNTLGRNNEQFF
J gene: TRBJ2-3; D gene: TRBD1; clone size: -; CDR3 length: 16; V gene: TRBV4-3; CDR3 DNA: TGCGCCAGCAGCCAGAAGGGGGCGTCGTCCACAGATACGCAGTATTTT; CDR3 protein: CASSQKGASSTDTQYF
J gene: TRBJ2-4; D gene: TRBD1; clone size: -; CDR3 length: 18; V gene: TRBV18; CDR3 DNA: TGTGCCAGCTCACCGGCGGGACAGGTTACGGTAGCCAAAAACATTCAGTACTTC; CDR3 protein: CASSPAGQVTVAKNIQYF
J gene: TRBJ1-1; D gene: TRBD1; clone size: -; CDR3 length: 15; V gene: TRBV9; CDR3 DNA: TGTGCCAGCAGCTTTTCAGGGGGCGGGACGCTGGAAGCTTTCTTT; CDR3 protein: CASSFSGGGTLEAFF
J gene: TRBJ2-5; D gene: TRBD1; clone size: -; CDR3 length: 17; V gene: TRBV7-3; CDR3 DNA: TGTGCCAGCAGCTCGGTCGAAACCGGGACAGGTCAAGAGACCCAGTACTTC; CDR3 protein: CASSSVETGTGQETQYF
J gene: TRBJ2-7; D gene: TRBD1; clone size: few; CDR3 length: 14; V gene: TRBV6-5; CDR3 DNA: TGTGCCAGCAGCAAGGGACAGGCGATTTACGAGCAGTACTTC; CDR3 protein: CASSKGQAIYEQYF
J gene: TRBJ2-7; D gene: -; clone size: -; CDR3 length: 14; V gene: TRBV9; CDR3 DNA: TGTGCCAGCAGCGTAGGGCCCCTTTCCTACGAGCAGTACTTC; CDR3 protein: CASSVGPLSYEQYF
J gene: TRBJ1-1; D gene: TRBD1; clone size: few; CDR3 length: 17; V gene: TRBV2; CDR3 DNA: TGTGCCAGCAGCGAGGGACTGACAGGGCTGGGGAACACTGAAGCTTTCTTT; CDR3 protein: CASSEGLTGLGNTEAFF
J gene: TRBJ2-2; D gene: -; clone size: -; CDR3 length: 13; V gene: TRBV2; CDR3 DNA: TGTGCCAGCAGTCAGACTGGGACCGGGGAGCTGTTTTTT; CDR3 protein: CASSQTGTGELFF
J gene: TRBJ2-7; D gene: TRBD2; clone size: -; CDR3 length: 14; V gene: TRBV6-5; CDR3 DNA: TGTGCCAGCTCGCGCTTAGCGGGGATCTACGAGCAGTACTTC; CDR3 protein: CASSRLAGIYEQYF
J gene: TRBJ2-6; D gene: -; clone size: once; CDR3 length: 15; V gene: TRBV5-1; CDR3 DNA: TGCGCCAGCAGCTTGGTTGTCACTGGGGCCAACGTCCTGACTTTC; CDR3 protein: CASSLVVTGANVLTF
J gene: TRBJ2-5; D gene: -; clone size: -; CDR3 length: 12; V gene: TRBV20-1; CDR3 DNA: TGCAGTGCTAGTTTGGGGGCGCCGACCCAGTACTTC; CDR3 protein: CSASLGAPTQYF
J gene: TRBJ2-1; D gene: TRBD2; clone size: -; CDR3 length: 17; V gene: TRBV19; CDR3 DNA: TGTGCCAGTAGGCCCAATTACGGACTAGCGGGAGGGGGTGAGCAGTTCTTC; CDR3 protein: CASRPNYGLAGGGEQFF
J gene: TRBJ1-2; D gene: TRBD1; clone size: -; CDR3 length: 12; V gene: TRBV5-4; CDR3 DNA: TGTGCCAGCAGCTCCGACAGGGGCGGCTACACCTTC; CDR3 protein: CASSSDRGGYTF
J gene: TRBJ2-3; D gene: TRBD1; clone size: -; CDR3 length: 16; V gene: TRBV7-9; CDR3 DNA: TGTGCCAGCAGTTTTGATTGGACAGGGGTTATAGATACGCAGTATTTT; CDR3 protein: CASSFDWTGVIDTQYF
J gene: TRBJ2-1; D gene: -; clone size: -; CDR3 length: 13; V gene: TRBV27; CDR3 DNA: TGTGCCAGCAGTTTGTACAGTTACAATGAGCAGTTCTTC; CDR3 protein: CASSLYSYNEQFF
J gene: TRBJ2-7; D gene: TRBD1; clone size: -; CDR3 length: 11; V gene: TRBV30; CDR3 DNA: TGTGCCTTGACAGGGACGTACGAGCAGTACTTC; CDR3 protein: CALTGTYEQYF
J gene: TRBJ2-7; D gene: TRBD2; clone size: -; CDR3 length: 15; V gene: TRBV7-2; CDR3 DNA: TGTGCCAGCAGCTCTGCGGGGGGGCCACAGTACGAGCAGTACTTC; CDR3 protein: CASSSAGGPQYEQYF
J gene: TRBJ2-7; D gene: -; clone size: -; CDR3 length: 15; V gene: TRBV28; CDR3 DNA: TGTGCCAGCAGTTCACCTACAGGGCCCTCCTACGAGCAGTACTTC; CDR3 protein: CASSSPTGPSYEQYF
J gene: TRBJ1-2; D gene: -; clone size: -; CDR3 length: 16; V gene: TRBV19; CDR3 DNA: TGTGCCAGTAGTATAGATCTGCAGGGACAAAGGCATGGCTACACCTTC; CDR3 protein: CASSIDLQGQRHGYTF
J gene: TRBJ2-3; D gene: TRBD2; clone size: -; CDR3 length: 18; V gene: TRBV6-2/TRBV6-3; CDR3 DNA: TGTGCCAGCAGTACAACTAGCGGGAGATGGGTCCGCACAGATACGCAGTATTTT; CDR3 protein: CASSTTSGRWVRTDTQYF
J gene: TRBJ1-5; D gene: -; clone size: -; CDR3 length: 13; V gene: TRBV5-1; CDR3 DNA: TGCGCCAGCAGCTTGGATGCGGGTCGGCCCCAGCATTTT; CDR3 protein: CASSLDAGRPQHF
J gene: TRBJ2-3; D gene: TRBD1; clone size: -; CDR3 length: 15; V gene: TRBV4-3; CDR3 DNA: TGCGCCAGCAGCCAGGGCACAGGGGGCACAGATACGCAGTATTTT; CDR3 protein: CASSQGTGGTDTQYF
J gene: TRBJ1-5; D gene: TRBD1; clone size: -; CDR3 length: 15; V gene: TRBV2; CDR3 DNA: TGTGCCAGCAGTGGTGGGACAGGGGACAATCAGCCCCAGCATTTT; CDR3 protein: CASSGGTGDNQPQHF
J gene: TRBJ2-7; D gene: -; clone size: -; CDR3 length: 14; V gene: TRBV5-6; CDR3 DNA: TGTGCCAGCAGCTTGGTTGTGGGGGCGTACGAGCAGTACTTC; CDR3 protein: CASSLVVGAYEQYF
J gene: TRBJ2-7; D gene: -; clone size: -; CDR3 length: 16; V gene: TRBV4-1; CDR3 DNA: TGCGCCAGCAGCCACTCCCCCCCGGCGGGCTCCTACGAGCAGTACTTC; CDR3 protein: CASSHSPPAGSYEQYF
J gene: TRBJ2-3; D gene: TRBD1; clone size: -; CDR3 length: 14; V gene: TRBV5-1; CDR3 DNA: TGCGCCAGCAGCGATAGACAGGGAGTAGATACGCAGTATTTT; CDR3 protein: CASSDRQGVDTQYF
J gene: TRBJ2-2; D gene: TRBD2; clone size: -; CDR3 length: 17; V gene: TRBV13; CDR3 DNA: TGTGCCAGCAGCGTCGGGCCAGCGGGGGGCGTCACCGGGGAGCTGTTTTTT; CDR3 protein: CASSVGPAGGVTGELFF
J gene: TRBJ2-3; D gene: TRBD1; clone size: -; CDR3 length: 15; V gene: TRBV28; CDR3 DNA: TGTGCCAGCACCCCACAGGGGGCGCGCACAGATACGCAGTATTTT; CDR3 protein: CASTPQGARTDTQYF
J gene: TRBJ2-7; D gene: -; clone size: -; CDR3 length: 21; V gene: TRBV9; CDR3 DNA: TGTGCCAGCAGCGGGCCCTCCCGGGACAGGGATGTCGATAGCGGGAGATTCGAGCAGTACTTC; CDR3 protein: CASSGPSRDRDVDSGRFEQYF
J gene: TRBJ2-3; D gene: TRBD2; clone size: -; CDR3 length: 16; V gene: TRBV3-1/TRBV3-2; CDR3 DNA: TGTGCCAGCAGCCAAGGTTTCATAGCGGGAACAGATACGCAGTATTTT; CDR3 protein: CASSQGFIAGTDTQYF
J gene: TRBJ1-5; D gene: -; clone size: -; CDR3 length: 13; V gene: TRBV4-3; CDR3 DNA: TGCGCCAGCAGCCAGGTCAGGGAACAGCCCCAGCATTTT; CDR3 protein: CASSQVREQPQHF
J gene: TRBJ2-5; D gene: -; clone size: -; CDR3 length: 15; V gene: TRBV2; CDR3 DNA: TGTGCCAGCAGTGAAGCGGAGGGGGCCGGGGAGACCCAGTACTTC; CDR3 protein: CASSEAEGAGETQYF
J gene: TRBJ2-7; D gene: TRBD2; clone size: -; CDR3 length: 14; V gene: TRBV6-5; CDR3 DNA: TGTGCCAGCAGTCCTAGCGGGAGGTTCTACGAGCAGTACTTC; CDR3 protein: CASSPSGRFYEQYF
J gene: TRBJ1-1; D gene: -; clone size: -; CDR3 length: 14; V gene: TRBV15; CDR3 DNA: TGTGCCACCAGCCTTGTGGGGGGTTCCTCTGAAGCTTTCTTT; CDR3 protein: CATSLVGGSSEAFF
J gene: TRBJ2-1; D gene: TRBD2; clone size: -; CDR3 length: 16; V gene: TRBV19; CDR3 DNA: TGTGCCAGTAGTCCAGTAGCGGGAGGGGGTGGCTATGAGCAGTTCTTC; CDR3 protein: CASSPVAGGGGYEQFF
J gene: TRBJ2-3; D gene: -; clone size: -; CDR3 length: 14; V gene: TRBV2; CDR3 DNA: TGTGCCATCTCTACGGGTACTAGCACAGATACGCAGTATTTT; CDR3 protein: CAISTGTSTDTQYF
J gene: TRBJ2-1; D gene: -; clone size: once; CDR3 length: 16; V gene: TRBV28; CDR3 DNA: TGTGCCAGCACCTTTGGAGGCCCTCGCCTGTACAATGAGCAGTTCTTC; CDR3 protein: CASTFGGPRLYNEQFF
J gene: TRBJ1-6; D gene: -; clone size: -; CDR3 length: 14; V gene: TRBV5-5; CDR3 DNA: TGTGCCAGCAGCTTGGGCGGGGCTAGTTCACCCCTCCACTTT; CDR3 protein: CASSLGGASSPLHF
J gene: TRBJ1-6; D gene: -; clone size: few; CDR3 length: 14; V gene: TRBV5-1; CDR3 DNA: TGCGCCAGCAGCTTACGGGGGGAAGGGTCACCCCTCCACTTT; CDR3 protein: CASSLRGEGSPLHF
J gene: TRBJ1-5; D gene: -; clone size: -; CDR3 length: 17; V gene: TRBV7-8; CDR3 DNA: TGTGCCAGCAGCCTCGACCGGGACACCTATAGCAATCAGCCCCAGCATTTT; CDR3 protein: CASSLDRDTYSNQPQHF
J gene: TRBJ2-5; D gene: TRBD2; clone size: -; CDR3 length: 16; V gene: TRBV4-3; CDR3 DNA: TGCGCCAGCAGCCAGGGGGCGGGGGGGCTTACGGAGACCCAGTACTTC; CDR3 protein: CASSQGAGGLTETQYF
J gene: TRBJ2-4; D gene: -; clone size: -; CDR3 length: 13; V gene: TRBV10-3; CDR3 DNA: TGTGCCATCAGTGAGAGGGACACCCAGACAATGTACTTC; CDR3 protein: CAISERDTQTMYF
J gene: TRBJ2-1; D gene: -; clone size: -; CDR3 length: 18; V gene: TRBV21-1; CDR3 DNA: TGTGCCAGCAGCACCCGGACTAGCGGGAGAATGTCCTACAATGAGCAGTTCTTC; CDR3 protein: CASSTRTSGRMSYNEQFF
J gene: TRBJ2-1; D gene: TRBD2; clone size: -; CDR3 length: 13; V gene: TRBV28; CDR3 DNA: TGTGCCAGCAGTTTACCGACTAGCGGGATTAAGTTCTTC; CDR3 protein: CASSLPTSGIKFF
J gene: TRBJ2-5; D gene: -; clone size: once; CDR3 length: 14; V gene: TRBV9; CDR3 DNA: TGTGCCAGCAGCGTAGATCAGGGCCAGGAGACCCAGTACTTC; CDR3 protein: CASSVDQGQETQYF
J gene: TRBJ2-1; D gene: -; clone size: -; CDR3 length: 13; V gene: TRBV25-1; CDR3 DNA: TGTGCCAGCTCCTCCGGTGTGCTTAATGAGCAGTTCTTC; CDR3 protein: CASSSGVLNEQFF
J gene: TRBJ2-3; D gene: TRBD2; clone size: -; CDR3 length: 16; V gene: TRBV27; CDR3 DNA: TGTGCCAGCAGTTCCCAGCTAGCGGACTTAACAGATACGCAGTATTTT; CDR3 protein: CASSSQLADLTDTQYF
J gene: TRBJ1-1; D gene: TRBD1; clone size: -; CDR3 length: 14; V gene: TRBV27; CDR3 DNA: TGTGCCAGCAGTTTGGACAGGGGGCGAACTGAAGCTTTCTTT; CDR3 protein: CASSLDRGRTEAFF
J gene: TRBJ2-3; D gene: TRBD1; clone size: -; CDR3 length: 15; V gene: TRBV11-2; CDR3 DNA: TGTGCCAGCAGCTCCCAGGGGGCCCTCACAGATACGCAGTATTTT; CDR3 protein: CASSSQGALTDTQYF
J gene: TRBJ2-1; D gene: -; clone size: -; CDR3 length: 16; V gene: TRBV29-1; CDR3 DNA: TGCAGCGCCGAAGGAGGGGAGACAGCCTACTACAATGAGCAGTTCTTC; CDR3 protein: CSAEGGETAYYNEQFF
J gene: TRBJ2-3; D gene: TRBD2; clone size: once; CDR3 length: 19; V gene: TRBV24-1; CDR3 DNA: TGTGCCACCAGTGATTTGGTAGCGGGGGGCCAGGATTCAAGAGATACGCAGTATTTT; CDR3 protein: CATSDLVAGGQDSRDTQYF
J gene: TRBJ1-2; D gene: TRBD1; clone size: many; CDR3 length: 16; V gene: TRBV28; CDR3 DNA: TGTGCCAGCAGTCTAGGGACAGGGGCAAGGGTATATGGCTACACCTTC; CDR3 protein: CASSLGTGARVYGYTF
J gene: TRBJ1-1; D gene: TRBD1; clone size: -; CDR3 length: 14; V gene: TRBV9; CDR3 DNA: TGTGCCAGCAGCCCTCCGGGACAGGGGACTGAAGCTTTCTTT; CDR3 protein: CASSPPGQGTEAFF